What follows describes a single TCR beta chain. The antigen is unknown. This CDR3 region has 16 residues. Trimming removed 2 bases from V and 0 bases from J, with 13 bases in between. Germline-derived CDR1 and CDR2 are SGHVS and FQNEAQ. The sample belongs to a study of cytomegalovirus exposure and HLA in healthy donors. Study-wide results and limits: Later work showed greater clonal expansion in HLA-associated TCR beta chains than in equally common others. Later analysis demonstrated an association between a missense DCLRE1C variant and TCR beta V- and J-gene trimming.

This PCR relied on a set of 60 Vbeta primers and 13 Jbeta primers. In the original processing: In a later analysis, 60 million to 90 million unique TCR beta chains included roughly 11 million shared by two or more donors. Produced via immunoSEQ multiplex PCR; TCRdb's table is partial and in-frame only. That table gives V, J and clone size, and the DNA gave D and trimming. The sample consists of 85,000 to 110,000 clones, approximately 72% of them appearing once. This chain connects TRBV7-8 to TRBJ1-1; D might be TRBD1 (5 bases). This sequence originates from a woman aged 50 to 60 in good health and CMV-seronegative. Material for sequencing was PBMCs. For the CDR3, the DNA is TGTGCCAGCAGCTTACGCAGACAGCTTTTGAACACTGAAGCTTTCTTT. Amino acid sequence: CASSLRRQLLNTEAFF. Supplemented by reference TRBV7-8 and TRBJ1-1, the full variable domain reads GAGVSQSPRYKVAKRGQDVALRCDPISGHVSLFWYQQALGQGPEFLTYFQNEAQLDKSGLPSDRFFAERPEGSVSTLKIQRTQQEDSAVYLCASSLRRQLLNTEAFFGQGTRLTVV.